The clone carrying this T cell receptor beta chain showed up just a few times. Its antigen remains unidentified. This sample was taken from a study of vaccination and CD4 T cells after COVID-19. The overall study: In the convalescent cohort, there were six males and four females, two of them Hispanic.

There are 16 residues in the CDR3. Germline CDR1 reads SGHNT; CDR2 reads YYREEE (reference sequence). The trim removed 4 bases at V and 2 bases at J, leaving 8 bases unmatched. Sequencing of cultured CD4+ T cell DNA used the Oncomine TCR Beta short-read assay. One entry per CDR3 protein, called by TCRdb with MiXCR from the PCR reads. The top ten clones hold about 14% of a sample with 9,500 to 15,000 distinct CDR3 sequences, 20% to 25% of them seen once. Treatment in this sample: approximately 9-day PBMC culture with coronavirus spike peptide pools or control peptides (ViraFEST assay). This receptor was obtained from a human donor who received a COVID-19 vaccine. The J gene is TRBJ2-7, the V gene TRBV5-4; 11 bases line up with TRBD2. Source: CD4+ T cells from blood, cultured in vitro, taken before SARS-CoV-2 vaccination. The CDR3 protein is CASSHDLAGGTYEQYF. The CDR3 nucleotides are TGTGCCAGCAGCCACGACTTAGCGGGGGGGACCTACGAGCAGTACTTC. The entire variable domain, with the rest obtained from reference TRBV5-4 and TRBJ2-7, is as follows: ETGVTQSPTHLIKTRGQQVTLRCSSQSGHNTVSWYQQALGQGPQFIFQYYREEENGRGNFPPRFSGLQFPNYSSELNVNALELDDSALYLCASSHDLAGGTYEQYFGPGTRLTVT.